This entry concerns a single T cell receptor beta chain. In its sample, this clonotype was seen many times. Its antigen target is currently unknown. No base quality information exists; no much larger clone differs at one position. The instrument given in TCRdb is Illumina NovaSeq 6000. TCRalpha and TCRbeta cDNA libraries were built by 5'RACE with constant-segment primers, adding sample barcodes and unique molecular identifiers. RNA was extracted from every sample with Trizol reagent. The libraries were amplified in two PCR steps, and the second step added a second sample barcode and Illumina TruSeq adapters. Sequencing of libraries was performed on an Illumina NovaSeq with 2 x 150 bp paired-end reads. As for the authors' bioinformatics: With migec v1.2.7, reads were demultiplexed and then collapsed into UMI-guided consensus sequences. With mixcr v2.1.11, UMI consensuses were aligned to TRA and TRB V and J templates and assembled into clonotypes. A clonotype was counted as expanded or contracted only if both edgeR and NoisET called the change significant, with noise models trained on biological replicates. For edgeR calls, the cutoffs were a false discovery rate-adjusted p below 0.01 and a log2 fold-change threshold of 1. As an exploratory analysis of dynamics, PCA with hierarchical clustering was applied to max-normalized trajectories of the 1000 most abundant clonotypes. Separately sequenced CD4+ and CD8+ repertoires were used to assign a CD4 or CD8 phenotype to each responding clone. TCRdb handled the public reads itself, with Q25 trimming in fastp and clone calling in MiXCR, and kept productive beta chains. Rows are combined by CDR3 protein, so each entry shows the most common genes and DNA. These V and J calls are TCRdb output, not the study's own analysis. This sample has fewer than 250,000 distinct CDR3 sequences in its table, and around 30% of those were observed once. The biggest ten clones account for approximately 10% of the sample.

Ficoll-Paque density gradient centrifugation was the method used to isolate PBMCs. The sample is drawn from a study of T-cell memory formation after mild COVID-19 (dated by TCRdb to the early 2020s). With respect to the entire study: TCR sequence clusters from the two donors were found to be largely donor specific. Longitudinal TCRalpha and TCRbeta repertoire sequencing tracked T-cell clones expanding and contracting after mild COVID-19 in two donors. The cohort comprised two young, previously healthy adult volunteers, one female and one male. Broader findings and caveats from the paper: Contracting CD4+ clones appeared mostly in the CM and EM memory subsets, whereas CD8+ clones were enriched in EMRA. Only a couple of mild cases were covered in the study, and larger cohorts including severe cases with pre-infection samples were considered necessary. Clones that contracted from day 15 to 85 showed balanced CD4/CD8 phenotypes, whereas a second wave of clones that expanded from day 15 to 37 leaned towards CD4+. The second-wave clones that peaked on day 37 were not confirmed to be SARS-CoV-2 specific. Some responding clones were detected in pre-infection memory, suggesting pre-existing cross-reactive memory T cells joined the SARS-CoV-2 response.

CDR1 and CDR2, per the germline V gene, are ENHRY and SYGVKD. The cysteine opens and the phenylalanine closes a CDR3 of 13 amino acids. Just CDR3 DNA is preserved here, 39 bases in frame from base 1. Relative to germline, V is 2 bases shorter and J is 4 bases shorter, with 8 bases between their ends. The sequenced material came from PBMCs or a T cell subset sorted from them (not recorded which). This TCR was sampled from an adult woman who had mild COVID-19 (a few samples of this study predate the infection). The sample titles of this study are shuffled in the database, so cell type and time point are left out; the donor was told from shared clones. In this chain, TRBV10-3 is recombined with TRBJ1-2; the D gene is not confidently resolved. The CDR3 sequence is CAISEEGIYGYTF. The nucleotide sequence reads TGTGCCATCAGTGAGGAAGGGATCTATGGCTACACCTTC.